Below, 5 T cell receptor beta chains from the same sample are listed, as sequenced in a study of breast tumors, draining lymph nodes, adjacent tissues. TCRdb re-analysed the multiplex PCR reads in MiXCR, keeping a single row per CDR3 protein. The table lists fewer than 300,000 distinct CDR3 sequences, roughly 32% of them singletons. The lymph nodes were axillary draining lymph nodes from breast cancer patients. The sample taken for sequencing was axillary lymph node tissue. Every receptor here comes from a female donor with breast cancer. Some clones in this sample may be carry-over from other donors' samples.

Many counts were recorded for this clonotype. CDR3 DNA: TGTGCCAGCAGCCCCAGGGCGGGAGCTGCCTGGACGAATCAGCCCCAGCATTTT. It translates to CASSPRAGAAWTNQPQHF. The gene calls are TRBV7-2 and TRBJ1-5; D may be TRBD1 (5 bases). The ends were cut back, 5 bases at V and 4 bases at J, with 24 bases in the middle. CDR3 length: 18 residues. The germline gives CDR1 SGHTA, CDR2 FQGNSA. The full variable domain, completed using reference TRBV7-2 and TRBJ1-5, is GAGVSQSPSNKVTEKGKDVELRCDPISGHTALYWYRQSLGQGLEFLIYFQGNSAPDKSGLPSDRFSAERTGGSVSTLTIQRTQQEDSAVYLCASSPRAGAAWTNQPQHFGDGTRLSIL.

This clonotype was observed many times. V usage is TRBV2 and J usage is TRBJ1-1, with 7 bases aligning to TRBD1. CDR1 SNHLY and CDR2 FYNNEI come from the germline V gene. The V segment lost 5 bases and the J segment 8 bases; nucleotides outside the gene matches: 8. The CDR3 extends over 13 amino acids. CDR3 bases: TGTGCCAGCAGTTCATCCGGGACAGCAGAAGCTTTCTTT. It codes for CASSSSGTAEAFF. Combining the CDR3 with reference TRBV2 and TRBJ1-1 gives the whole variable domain EPEVTQTPSHQVTQMGQEVILRCVPISNHLYFYWYRQILGQKVEFLVSFYNNEISEKSEIFDDQFSVERPDGSNFTLKIRSTKLEDSAMYFCASSSSGTAEAFFGQGTRLTVV.

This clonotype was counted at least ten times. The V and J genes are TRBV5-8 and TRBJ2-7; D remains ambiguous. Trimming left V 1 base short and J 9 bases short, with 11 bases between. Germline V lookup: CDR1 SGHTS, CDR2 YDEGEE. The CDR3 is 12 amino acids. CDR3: CASSLYETAQYF. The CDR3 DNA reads TGTGCCAGCAGCTTGTACGAAACCGCGCAGTACTTC.

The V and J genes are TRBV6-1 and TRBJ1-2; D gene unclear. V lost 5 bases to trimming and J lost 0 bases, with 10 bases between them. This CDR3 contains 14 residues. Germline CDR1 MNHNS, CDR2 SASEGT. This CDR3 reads CASSHLTTNYGYTF. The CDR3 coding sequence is TGTGCCAGCAGTCACCTAACAACTAACTATGGCTACACCTTC.

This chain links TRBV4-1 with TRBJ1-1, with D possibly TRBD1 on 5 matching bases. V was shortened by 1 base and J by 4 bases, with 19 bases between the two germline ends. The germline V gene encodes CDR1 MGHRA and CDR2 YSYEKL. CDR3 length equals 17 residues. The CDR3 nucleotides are TGCGCCAGCAGCCAAGGGAGGGGAGATCGAAGTCTCACTGAAGCTTTCTTT. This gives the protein CASSQGRGDRSLTEAFF.